Each of the 32 T cell receptor beta chains below was sequenced from the same sample in a study of vaccination effects on CD4 cells after COVID-19. This table comes from immunoSEQ multiplex PCR, and its TCRdb copy is limited to in-frame clones, with some not included. In the table there are tens of thousands of clones, 65% to 80% of which are singletons. Isolating CD4+ T cells followed about 10 days of culture. Two doses of BNT162b2 or mRNA-1273 vaccine were administered to participants. Antigens of these TCRs are unknown. The sequencing used CD4+ T cells from PBMCs cultured without peptide, collected after COVID-19 vaccination. The receptors were sampled from a human donor who received a COVID-19 vaccine.

In this sample, this clone turned up once. The V gene is TRBV5-5, the J gene TRBJ2-5; 11 nucleotides match TRBD1. Germline CDR1 and CDR2: SGHKS and YYEKEE (reference sequence). The V segment lost 3 bases and the J segment 2 bases; nucleotides outside the gene matches: 6. The CDR3 contains 16 residues. CDR3 sequence (DNA): TGTGCCAGCAGCTCCGGGGACAGGGGGTTACAAGAGACCCAGTACTTC. Encoded protein: CASSSGDRGLQETQYF.

The chain employs TRBV5-6 and TRBJ1-2, with D possibly matching TRBD1 (5 bases). CDR3 length: 16 amino acids. V lost 3 bases and J 0 bases, leaving 15 bases between the germline ends. Germline V gene lookup returns CDR1 SGHDT and CDR2 YYEEEE. CDR3 coding DNA: TGTGCCAGCAGCTCCCTAGGGGACGGGGCTAACTATGGCTACACCTTC. Protein: CASSSLGDGANYGYTF.

J is TRBJ2-1 and V is TRBV4-2; D perhaps matches TRBD1 (5 bases). This CDR3 is built from 17 residues. Germline V gives CDR1 LGHNA, CDR2 YNFKEQ. With 4 bases removed from V and 8 bases from J, the gap between germline ends came to 24 bases. CDR3 bases: TGTGCCAGCAGCCTCACCTATGGGGCAGCGTTTTGGGATGAGCAGTTCTTC. As protein: CASSLTYGAAFWDEQFF.

This chain links TRBV21-1 with TRBJ1-6. TRBV21-1 is a recognized pseudogene. The CDR3 totals 17 residues. CDR3: CASSAPPSSYYNSPLHF. Written as DNA, the CDR3 is TGTGCCAGCAGCGCACCACCAAGCAGTTACTATAATTCACCCCTCCACTTT.

This chain connects TRBV19 to TRBJ1-3; 8 nucleotides line up with TRBD1. Germline V gene sequence: CDR1 LNHDA, CDR2 SQIVND (reference sequence). The CDR3 is made up of 15 amino acids. Trimming at V came to 6 bases and at J to 5 bases, leaving 9 bases not matched to a gene. CDR3 bases: TGTGCCAGTAGGGCGACAGGGGCGACGAGAAACACCATATATTTT. It encodes CASRATGATRNTIYF. The complete variable domain, with remaining parts taken from reference TRBV19 and TRBJ1-3, reads DGGITQSPKYLFRKEGQNVTLSCEQNLNHDAMYWYRQDPGQGLRLIYYSQIVNDFQKGDIAEGYSVSREKKESFPLTVTSAQKNPTAFYLCASRATGATRNTIYFGEGSWLTVV.

The chain uses TRBV6-6 and TRBJ1-1; 7 nucleotides match TRBD1. V was clipped by 6 bases and J by 0 bases; unmatched bases: 7. The CDR3 loop spans 15 amino acids. CDR1 is MNHNY and CDR2 is SVGAGI in the germline V gene (reference sequence). The CDR3 spells CASRRDSLLNTEAFF. The CDR3 DNA reads TGTGCCAGCAGGAGGGACAGCCTCTTGAACACTGAAGCTTTCTTT.

J is TRBJ1-1 and V is TRBV28, with 11 bases that match TRBD1. J was trimmed by 5 bases and V by 2 bases; bases with no gene match: 4. Germline V CDR1 and CDR2: MDHEN, SYDVKM. This CDR3 has 15 amino acids. CDR3 loop: CASSLRDRGRTEAFF. The CDR3 bases are TGTGCCAGCAGTTTACGGGACAGGGGGAGGACTGAAGCTTTCTTT.

In its sample, this clone was seen once. J is TRBJ1-2 and V is TRBV6-5; 12 bases are shared with TRBD1. The J segment lost 3 bases and the V segment lost 6 bases, leaving 2 bases of the junction unmatched. The CDR3 contains 14 residues. Per germline, CDR1 MNHEY and CDR2 SVGAGI. The CDR3 DNA reads TGTGCCAGCAGAGGGACAGGGGGCTACTATGGCTACACCTTC. Its protein is CASRGTGGYYGYTF.

This clone was found a few times. The J gene is TRBJ1-2, the V gene TRBV7-9; D gene unclear. The V gene lost 5 bases and the J gene lost 4 bases, with 17 bases spanning the gap. This CDR3 has 15 amino acids. CDR1 and CDR2 from the germline V gene are SEHNR and FQNEAQ (reference sequence). The CDR3 nucleotides read TGTGCCAGCAGCGCCAGCCCGACGGCTGTCTATGGCTACACCTTC. Protein sequence: CASSASPTAVYGYTF. The full variable domain, completed using reference TRBV7-9 and TRBJ1-2, is DTGVSQNPRHKITKRGQNVTFRCDPISEHNRLYWYRQTLGQGPEFLTYFQNEAQLEKSRLLSDRFSAERPKGSFSTLEIQRTEQGDSAMYLCASSASPTAVYGYTFGSGTRLTVV.

In this sample, this clone turned up once. The chain carries TRBV2 and TRBJ1-2, with D hard to call. The ends were cut back, 11 bases at V and 4 bases at J, with 17 bases in the middle. There are 13 residues in the CDR3. Germline-derived CDR1 and CDR2 are SNHLY and FYNNEI. The DNA for the CDR3 is TGTGCCCCTAAGGATCTCGTGTCCTATGGCTACACCTTC. Protein: CAPKDLVSYGYTF.

The rearrangement links TRBV12-3 or TRBV12-4 to TRBJ2-5; the D is unclear. The V and J ends lost 2 bases and 5 bases respectively, with 9 bases between them. CDR3 length equals 13 residues. In DNA, the CDR3 is TGTGCCAGCAGTTTAAAGCGCATGGAGACCCAGTACTTC. Translated: CASSLKRMETQYF.

This chain links TRBV6-5 with TRBJ2-5, with 7 bases that match TRBD1. The CDR3 is made up of 13 amino acids. The ends lost 8 bases at V and 4 bases at J; junction bases unmatched: 7. Per germline, CDR1 MNHEY and CDR2 SVGAGI. The CDR3, as DNA: TGTGCCAGCGGGCACAGGGGTGCAGAGACCCAGTACTTC. Protein sequence: CASGHRGAETQYF.

The table lists this clone with a few counts. V is TRBV7-3 and J is TRBJ2-1; D is undetermined. CDR3 length: 16 residues. Germline assignment: CDR1 SGHTA and CDR2 FQGTGA. With 5 bases removed from V and 0 bases from J, the gap between germline ends came to 14 bases. The CDR3, as DNA: TGTGCCAGCAGCGGGATGCAGGCGAGCTCCTACAATGAGCAGTTCTTC. This gives the protein CASSGMQASSYNEQFF.

Only a few counts were recorded for this clone. The chain employs TRBV5-1 and TRBJ1-1; D remains unclear. This CDR3 is 15 amino acids long. Per the germline V gene, CDR1 is SGHRS and CDR2 is YFSETQ. V was trimmed by 3 bases and J by 5 bases, leaving 17 bases between them. The CDR3 region has the DNA TGCGCCAGCAGCTCCACCAAGGTTGATCGGACTGAAGCTTTCTTT. Its protein is CASSSTKVDRTEAFF. The variable domain in full, completed from reference TRBV5-1 and TRBJ1-1, reads KAGVTQTPRYLIKTRGQQVTLSCSPISGHRSVSWYQQTPGQGLQFLFEYFSETQRNKGNFPGRFSGRQFSNSRSEMNVSTLELGDSALYLCASSSTKVDRTEAFFGQGTRLTVV.

The J gene is TRBJ2-5, the V gene TRBV6-6; unclear D gene. CDR1 and CDR2 (germline): MNHNY, SVGAGI (reference sequence). The CDR3 sequence is 11 residues long. Trimming pared 7 bases from V and 2 bases from J, leaving 5 bases between. DNA of the CDR3: TGTGCCAGCAAGAATCAAGAGACCCAGTACTTC. It specifies CASKNQETQYF.

This clone was counted a single time. The rearrangement joins TRBV24-1 to TRBJ1-1; a weak D match, TRBD1 (6 bases). CDR3 length: 16 residues. Trimming cost V 3 bases and J 1 base, with 14 bases left between them. Germline loops: CDR1 KGHDR, CDR2 SFDVKD. CDR3 in amino acids: CATSDNTGIPNTEAFF. CDR3 coding DNA: TGTGCCACCAGTGATAATACAGGGATCCCGAACACTGAAGCTTTCTTT.

The rearrangement uses TRBV6-5 and TRBJ2-5; 7 bases are shared with TRBD1. Germline V gene sequence: CDR1 MNHEY, CDR2 SVGAGI. CDR3 size: 14 residues. Trimming removed 7 bases from V and 4 bases from J; junction bases left unmatched: 9. The CDR3 reads CASNKRQGAETQYF. CDR3 nucleotide sequence: TGTGCCAGCAACAAACGACAGGGTGCAGAGACCCAGTACTTC.

The chain is built from TRBV27 and TRBJ2-3; TRBD2 matches 9 bases. With V trimmed by 6 bases and J by 8 bases, 12 bases remained unmatched. The CDR3 runs to 15 residues. CDR1 is MNHEY and CDR2 is SMNVEV in the germline V gene (reference sequence). The CDR3 DNA reads as TGTGCCAGCAGAGTTAGCGGGGGACCCCCGGGTACGCAGTATTTT. This translates into CASRVSGGPPGTQYF.

The chain combines TRBV15 with TRBJ2-3; no reliable D call. CDR3 length: 13 amino acids. Per the germline V gene, CDR1 is LNHNV and CDR2 is YYDKDF (reference sequence). The V gene lost 0 bases and the J gene lost 9 bases, with 10 bases spanning the gap. CDR3 region: CATSRDAVGTQYF. The DNA of the CDR3 is TGTGCCACCAGCAGAGATGCCGTCGGGACGCAGTATTTT. The whole variable domain, remainder taken from reference TRBV15 and TRBJ2-3, is DAMVIQNPRYQVTQFGKPVTLSCSQTLNHNVMYWYQQKSSQAPKLLFHYYDKDFNNEADTPDNFQSRRPNTSFCFLDIRSPGLGDTAMYLCATSRDAVGTQYFGPGTRLTVL.

Of note for this clone: An end of the junction does not agree with germline; a read error may underlie this. The V and J genes are TRBV6-2 or TRBV6-3 and TRBJ1-2, with D maybe TRBD1 (5 bases). The germline V gene has CDR1 MNHEY and CDR2 SVGEGT. This CDR3 is built from 11 residues. The CDR3 coding sequence is TGTGCCAGCAGTTATTACTTCGGGGCCGTCTTC. Its translation: CASSYYFGAVF.

This chain links TRBV5-1 with TRBJ2-3; 8 bases line up with TRBD2. The germline V gene has CDR1 SGHRS and CDR2 YFSETQ. The V segment lost 6 bases and the J segment 5 bases; nucleotides outside the gene matches: 8. The CDR3 is 14 residues long. Here the CDR3 reads CASTPGGRGDTQYF. CDR3 bases: TGCGCCAGCACACCGGGGGGGCGCGGAGATACGCAGTATTTT.

The CDR3 is CASSVTHGRDSSGYTF. For the CDR3, the DNA is TGTGCCAGCAGCGTTACCCACGGGCGGGACAGCTCTGGCTACACCTTC. V is TRBV9 and J is TRBJ1-2; TRBD1 matches 7 bases. CDR3 length equals 16 residues. The ends lost 2 bases at V and 7 bases at J; junction bases unmatched: 14. Germline V CDR1 and CDR2: SGDLS, YYNGEE.

This chain uses TRBV7-2 with TRBJ1-1, with D tentatively TRBD1 (5 bases). Germline lookup yields CDR1 SGHTA and CDR2 FQGNSA. This CDR3 contains 13 residues. V was pared by 3 bases and J by 11 bases, with 16 bases between. The CDR3 loop is CASSLDKQIWAFF. DNA of the CDR3: TGTGCCAGCAGCTTGGACAAACAGATATGGGCTTTCTTT.

V usage is TRBV19 and J usage is TRBJ1-5, with D perhaps TRBD1 (5 bases). Germline V gene sequence: CDR1 LNHDA, CDR2 SQIVND (reference sequence). This CDR3 is built from 13 residues. V was trimmed by 8 bases and J by 2 bases, leaving 10 bases between them. As DNA, the CDR3 is TGTGCCAGTGGGGGATCCGGCAATCAGCCCCAGCATTTT. Its protein product is CASGGSGNQPQHF.

The chain carries TRBV21-1 and TRBJ1-6. TRBV21-1 is a pseudogene locus. The CDR3 totals 15 residues. The DNA of the CDR3 is TGTGCCAGCAGCAAAGGGGGGGCTTTTAATTCACCCCTCCACTTT. Translation gives CASSKGGAFNSPLHF.

A few counts support this clone. The chain is built from TRBV30 and TRBJ1-2; D call uncertain. Germline V gives CDR1 GTSNPN, CDR2 SVGIG (reference sequence). V was trimmed by 4 bases and J by 0 bases, leaving 12 bases between them. The CDR3 spans 14 residues. CDR3 nucleotides: TGTGCCTGGACCCGGGAGTTCTCTAACTATGGCTACACCTTC. Its translation: CAWTREFSNYGYTF.

V is TRBV6-5 and J is TRBJ1-1; 7 nucleotides align to TRBD1. The junction had 10 bases not matched to a gene; V was cut back by 4 bases and J by 8 bases. This CDR3 comprises 14 residues. Germline CDR1 reads MNHEY; CDR2 reads SVGAGI. The DNA for the CDR3 is TGTGCCAGCAGTTCCCTCCTGACAGGGACGGAAGCTTTCTTT. Translating gives CASSSLLTGTEAFF.

The chain couples TRBV6-1 to TRBJ2-7; 11 nucleotides line up with TRBD1. The CDR3 length is 15 residues. The V gene's germline CDR1 is MNHNS and CDR2 SASEGT. The trim removed 2 bases at V and 2 bases at J, leaving 2 bases unmatched. The CDR3 DNA sequence: TGTGCCAGCAGTGAACCGGGACAGGGGGCCTACGAGCAGTACGTC. Residues: CASSEPGQGAYEQYV.

This clone was recorded a few times. The chain uses TRBV10-1 and TRBJ2-3; a possible D gene is TRBD2 (6 bases). The germline V gene encodes CDR1 WNHNN and CDR2 SYGVQD (reference sequence). The V gene lost 2 bases and the J gene lost 2 bases, with 11 bases spanning the gap. The CDR3 is 15 amino acids. CDR3 bases: TGCGCCAGCAGTGAGGCCGGGAGTCCCACAGATACGCAGTATTTT. This encodes CASSEAGSPTDTQYF.

V gene TRBV18 combines with J gene TRBJ1-2; D is ambiguous. The CDR3 is 14 amino acids. Trimming took 2 bases from V and 4 from J, leaving 11 bases between them. Germline CDR1 is KGHSH and CDR2 is LQKENI. The CDR3 DNA is TGTGCCAGCTCACCATCTGCTCTGGTCTATGGCTACACCTTC. Its protein product is CASSPSALVYGYTF. The variable domain in full, with the rest retrieved from reference TRBV18 and TRBJ1-2, is NAGVMQNPRHLVRRRGQEARLRCSPMKGHSHVYWYRQLPEEGLKFMVYLQKENIIDESGMPKERFSAEFPKEGPSILRIQQVVRGDSAAYFCASSPSALVYGYTFGSGTRLTVV.

The rearrangement uses TRBV7-3 and TRBJ2-3, with 12 bases fitting TRBD1. With V trimmed by 3 bases and J by 1 base, 8 bases remained unmatched. The CDR3 loop spans 18 amino acids. Germline V gene sequence: CDR1 SGHTA, CDR2 FQGTGA. CDR3 residues: CASSFPGQGAVGTDTQYF. The CDR3 DNA reads TGTGCCAGCAGCTTTCCGGGACAGGGGGCGGTGGGCACAGATACGCAGTATTTT. The full variable domain, its missing parts supplied by reference TRBV7-3 and TRBJ2-3, is GAGVSQTPSNKVTEKGKYVELRCDPISGHTALYWYRQSLGQGPEFLIYFQGTGAADDSGLPNDRFFAVRPEGSVSTLKIQRTERGDSAVYLCASSFPGQGAVGTDTQYFGPGTRLTVL.

This chain joins TRBV18 and TRBJ1-5; D ambiguous. The CDR3 runs 13 residues. Germline V gene lookup returns CDR1 KGHSH and CDR2 LQKENI. V lost 3 bases and J lost 4, with 7 bases in between. CDR3 DNA sequence: TGTGCCAGCTCACCTAGCAGGAATCAGCCCCAGCATTTT. Its protein is CASSPSRNQPQHF. The full variable domain, completed using reference TRBV18 and TRBJ1-5, is NAGVMQNPRHLVRRRGQEARLRCSPMKGHSHVYWYRQLPEEGLKFMVYLQKENIIDESGMPKERFSAEFPKEGPSILRIQQVVRGDSAAYFCASSPSRNQPQHFGDGTRLSIL.